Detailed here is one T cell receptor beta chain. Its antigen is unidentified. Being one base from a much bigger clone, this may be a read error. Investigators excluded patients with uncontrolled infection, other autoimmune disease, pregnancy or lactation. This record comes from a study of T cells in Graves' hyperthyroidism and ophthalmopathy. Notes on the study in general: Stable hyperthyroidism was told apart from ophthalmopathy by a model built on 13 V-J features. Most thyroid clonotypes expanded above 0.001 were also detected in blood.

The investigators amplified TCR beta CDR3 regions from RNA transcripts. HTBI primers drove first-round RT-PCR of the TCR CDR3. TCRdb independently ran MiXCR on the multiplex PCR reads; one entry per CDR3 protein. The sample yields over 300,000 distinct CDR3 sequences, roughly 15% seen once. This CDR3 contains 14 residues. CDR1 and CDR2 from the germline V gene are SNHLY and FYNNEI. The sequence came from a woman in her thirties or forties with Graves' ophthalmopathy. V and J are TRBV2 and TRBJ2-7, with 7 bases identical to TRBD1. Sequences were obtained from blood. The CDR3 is CVSSESDRSYEQYF. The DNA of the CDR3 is TGTGTCAGCAGTGAATCGGACAGGTCCTACGAGCAGTACTTC. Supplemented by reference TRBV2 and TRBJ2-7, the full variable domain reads EPEVTQTPSHQVTQMGQEVILRCVPISNHLYFYWYRQILGQKVEFLVSFYNNEISEKSEIFDDQFSVERPDGSNFTLKIRSTKLEDSAMYFCVSSESDRSYEQYFGPGTRLTVT.